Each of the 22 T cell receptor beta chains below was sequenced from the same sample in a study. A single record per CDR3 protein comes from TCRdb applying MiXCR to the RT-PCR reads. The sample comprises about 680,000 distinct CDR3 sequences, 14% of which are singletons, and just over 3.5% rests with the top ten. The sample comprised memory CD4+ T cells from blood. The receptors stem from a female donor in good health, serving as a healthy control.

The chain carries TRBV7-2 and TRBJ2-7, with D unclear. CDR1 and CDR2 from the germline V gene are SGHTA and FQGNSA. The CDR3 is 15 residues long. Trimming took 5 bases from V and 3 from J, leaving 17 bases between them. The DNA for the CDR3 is TGTGCCAGCAGCCCCCCCGCTGAGCGCTACTACGAGCAGTACTTC. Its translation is CASSPPAERYYEQYF.

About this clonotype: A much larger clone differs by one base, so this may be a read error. Written as DNA, the CDR3 is TGTGCCAGCACCCCGGGACAGGCGAATGAAAAACCGTTTTTT. Protein product: CASTPGQANEKPFF. V is TRBV12-3 or TRBV12-4 and J is TRBJ1-4; 8 nucleotides align to TRBD1. The CDR3 has 14 amino acids.

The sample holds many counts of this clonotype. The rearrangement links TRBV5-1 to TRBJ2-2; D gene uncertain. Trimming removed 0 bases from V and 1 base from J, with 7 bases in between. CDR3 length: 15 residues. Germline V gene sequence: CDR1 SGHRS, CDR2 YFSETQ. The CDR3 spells CASSLVGVNTGELFF. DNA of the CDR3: TGCGCCAGCAGCTTGGTTGGCGTGAACACCGGGGAGCTGTTTTTT.

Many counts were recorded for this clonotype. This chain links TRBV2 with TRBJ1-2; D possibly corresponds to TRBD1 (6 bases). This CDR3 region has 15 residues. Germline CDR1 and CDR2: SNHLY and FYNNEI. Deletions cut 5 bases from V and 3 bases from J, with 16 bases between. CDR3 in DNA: TGTGCCAGCAGTCGAGGGCAAGGGGGAGACTATGGCTACACCTTC. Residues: CASSRGQGGDYGYTF.

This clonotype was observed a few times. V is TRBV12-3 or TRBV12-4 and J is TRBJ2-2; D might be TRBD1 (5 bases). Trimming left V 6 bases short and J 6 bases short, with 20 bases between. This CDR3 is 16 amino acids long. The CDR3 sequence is CASSIRTTLGAGELFF. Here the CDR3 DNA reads TGTGCCAGCAGCATAAGGACCACGTTAGGGGCCGGGGAGCTGTTTTTT.

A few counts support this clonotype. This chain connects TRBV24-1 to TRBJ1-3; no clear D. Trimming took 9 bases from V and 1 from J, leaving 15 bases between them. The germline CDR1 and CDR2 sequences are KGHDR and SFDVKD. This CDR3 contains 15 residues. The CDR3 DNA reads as TGTGCCACCCAAGACTCAGATACGTCTGGAAACACCATATATTTT. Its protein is CATQDSDTSGNTIYF.

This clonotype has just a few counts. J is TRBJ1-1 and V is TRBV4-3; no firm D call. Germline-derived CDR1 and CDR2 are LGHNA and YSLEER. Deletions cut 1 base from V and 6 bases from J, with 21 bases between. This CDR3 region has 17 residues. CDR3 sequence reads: CASSQGFSWVRVPEAFF. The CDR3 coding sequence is TGCGCCAGCAGCCAAGGGTTTAGTTGGGTTCGGGTACCTGAAGCTTTCTTT.

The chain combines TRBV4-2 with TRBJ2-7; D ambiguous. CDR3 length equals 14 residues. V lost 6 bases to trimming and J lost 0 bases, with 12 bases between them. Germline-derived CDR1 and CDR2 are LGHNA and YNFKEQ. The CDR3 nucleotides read TGTGCCAGCAGACCCACCAGGAGCTCCTACGAGCAGTACTTC. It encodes CASRPTRSSYEQYF.

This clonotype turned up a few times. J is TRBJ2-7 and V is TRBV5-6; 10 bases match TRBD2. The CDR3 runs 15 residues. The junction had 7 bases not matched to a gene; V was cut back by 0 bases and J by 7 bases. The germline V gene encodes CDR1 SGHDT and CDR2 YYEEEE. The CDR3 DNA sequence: TGTGCCAGCAGCTTGGATCTAGCGGGAGTGGGTGAGCAGTACTTC. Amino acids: CASSLDLAGVGEQYF.

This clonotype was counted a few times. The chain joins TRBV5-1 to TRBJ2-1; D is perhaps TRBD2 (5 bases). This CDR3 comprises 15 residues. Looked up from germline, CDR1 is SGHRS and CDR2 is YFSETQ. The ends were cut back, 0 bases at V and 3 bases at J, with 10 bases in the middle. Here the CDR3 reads CASSLVRVLYNEQFF. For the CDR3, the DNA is TGCGCCAGCAGCTTGGTGCGGGTACTCTACAATGAGCAGTTCTTC. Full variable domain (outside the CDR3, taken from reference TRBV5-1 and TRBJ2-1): KAGVTQTPRYLIKTRGQQVTLSCSPISGHRSVSWYQQTPGQGLQFLFEYFSETQRNKGNFPGRFSGRQFSNSRSEMNVSTLELGDSALYLCASSLVRVLYNEQFFGPGTRLTVL.

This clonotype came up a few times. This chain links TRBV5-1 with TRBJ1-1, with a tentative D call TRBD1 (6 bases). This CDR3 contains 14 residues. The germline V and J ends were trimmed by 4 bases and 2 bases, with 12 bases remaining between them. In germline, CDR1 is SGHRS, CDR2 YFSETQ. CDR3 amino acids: CASSLGTYNTEAFF. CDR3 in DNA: TGCGCCAGCAGCCTCGGGACATACAACACTGAAGCTTTCTTT.

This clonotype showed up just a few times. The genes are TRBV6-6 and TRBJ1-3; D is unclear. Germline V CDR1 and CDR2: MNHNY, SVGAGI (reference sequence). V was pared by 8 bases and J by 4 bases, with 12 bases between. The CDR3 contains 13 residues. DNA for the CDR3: TGTGCCAGCTCCCCCGGAGGAGGAAACACCATATATTTT. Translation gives CASSPGGGNTIYF.

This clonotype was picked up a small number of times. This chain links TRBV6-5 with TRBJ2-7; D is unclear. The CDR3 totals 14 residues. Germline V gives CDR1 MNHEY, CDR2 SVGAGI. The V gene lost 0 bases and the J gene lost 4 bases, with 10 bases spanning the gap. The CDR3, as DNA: TGTGCCAGCAGTTACTCGTCAGGCCATTACGAGCAGTACTTC. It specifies CASSYSSGHYEQYF.

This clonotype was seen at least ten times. The CDR3 bases are TGCGCCAGCAGACGAGACCAGGGGGCCTACGAGCAGTACTTC. Translation: CASRRDQGAYEQYF. V and J are TRBV5-1 and TRBJ2-7, with TRBD1 matching over 7 bases. Germline V gives CDR1 SGHRS, CDR2 YFSETQ. The CDR3 is 14 residues long. V dropped 5 bases and J dropped 2; count of bases not matched to a gene: 7.

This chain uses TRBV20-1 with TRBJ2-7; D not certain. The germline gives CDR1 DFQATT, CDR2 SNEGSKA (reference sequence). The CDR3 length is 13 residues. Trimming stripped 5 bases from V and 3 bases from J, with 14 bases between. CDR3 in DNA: TGCAGTGCTGAGATGGACGTCATCTACGAGCAGTACTTC. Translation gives CSAEMDVIYEQYF.

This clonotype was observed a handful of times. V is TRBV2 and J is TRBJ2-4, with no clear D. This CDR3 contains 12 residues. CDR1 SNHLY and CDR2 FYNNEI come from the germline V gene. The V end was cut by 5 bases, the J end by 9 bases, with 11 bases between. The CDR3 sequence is CASSPHDSIQYF. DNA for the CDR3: TGTGCCAGCAGTCCACATGATAGCATTCAGTACTTC.

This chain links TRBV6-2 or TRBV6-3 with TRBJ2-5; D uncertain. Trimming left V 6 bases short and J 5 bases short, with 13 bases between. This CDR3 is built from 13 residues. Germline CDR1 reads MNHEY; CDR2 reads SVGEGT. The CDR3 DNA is TGTGCCAGCAGCCACCGGGTTTGGGAGACCCAGTACTTC. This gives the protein CASSHRVWETQYF.

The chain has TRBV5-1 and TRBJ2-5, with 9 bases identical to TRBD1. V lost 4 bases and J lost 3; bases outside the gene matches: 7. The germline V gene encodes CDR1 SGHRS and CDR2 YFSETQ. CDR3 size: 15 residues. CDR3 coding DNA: TGCGCCAGCAGCCAGGGGACAGGGAGGGAAGAGACCCAGTACTTC. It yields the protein CASSQGTGREETQYF.

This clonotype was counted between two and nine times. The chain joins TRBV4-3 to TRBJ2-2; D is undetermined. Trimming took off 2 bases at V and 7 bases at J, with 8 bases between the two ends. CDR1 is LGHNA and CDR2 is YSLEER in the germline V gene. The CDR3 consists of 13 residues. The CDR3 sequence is CASSQPPDGELFF. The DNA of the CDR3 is TGCGCCAGCAGCCAACCGCCAGACGGGGAGCTGTTTTTT.

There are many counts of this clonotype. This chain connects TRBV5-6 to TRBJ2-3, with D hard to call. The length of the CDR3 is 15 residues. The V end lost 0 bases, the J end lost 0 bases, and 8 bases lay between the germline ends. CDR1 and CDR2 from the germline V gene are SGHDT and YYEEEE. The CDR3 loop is CASSLGISSTDTQYF. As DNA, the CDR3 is TGTGCCAGCAGCTTGGGTATATCTAGCACAGATACGCAGTATTTT.

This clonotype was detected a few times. CDR3 loop: CASSQGGSGEGPNNEQFF. In DNA form, the CDR3 reads TGTGCCAGCAGCCAAGGTGGATCGGGAGAAGGACCAAACAATGAGCAGTTCTTC. The chain has TRBV4-2 and TRBJ2-1; perhaps TRBD2 as D (6 bases). Per germline, CDR1 LGHNA and CDR2 YNFKEQ. Trimming left V 1 base short and J 5 bases short, with 21 bases between. There are 18 residues in the CDR3.

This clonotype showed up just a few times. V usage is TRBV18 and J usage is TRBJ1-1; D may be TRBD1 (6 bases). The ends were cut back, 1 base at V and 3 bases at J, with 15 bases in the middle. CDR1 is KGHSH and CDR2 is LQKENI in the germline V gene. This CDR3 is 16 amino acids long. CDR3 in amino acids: CASSPRLTGNDTEAFF. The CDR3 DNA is TGTGCCAGCTCACCACGACTTACAGGGAACGACACTGAAGCTTTCTTT.